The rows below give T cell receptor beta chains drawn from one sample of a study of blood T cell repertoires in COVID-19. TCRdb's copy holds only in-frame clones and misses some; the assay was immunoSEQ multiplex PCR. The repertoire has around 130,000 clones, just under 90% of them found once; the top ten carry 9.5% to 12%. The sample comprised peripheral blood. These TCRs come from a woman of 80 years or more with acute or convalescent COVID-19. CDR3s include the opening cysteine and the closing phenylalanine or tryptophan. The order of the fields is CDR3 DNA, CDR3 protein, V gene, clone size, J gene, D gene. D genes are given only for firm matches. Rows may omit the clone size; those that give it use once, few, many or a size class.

CDR3nt: TGTGCCAGCAGCCGGAATCTAGCGGGGAGCACAGATACGCAGTATTTT
CDR3aa: CASSRNLAGSTDTQYF
v_gene: TRBV4-2
abundance: once
j_gene: TRBJ2-3
d_gene: TRBD2

CDR3nt: TGTGCCAGCAGTCGTGCAGCGGACAGGGGGGCATGGGCCTATGGCTACACCTTC
CDR3aa: CASSRAADRGAWAYGYTF
v_gene: TRBV6-6
abundance: once
j_gene: TRBJ1-2
d_gene: TRBD1

CDR3nt: TGTGCCAGCAGCTTAGGGACAGGGGGCTCCTATGGCTACACCTTC
CDR3aa: CASSLGTGGSYGYTF
v_gene: TRBV7-3
abundance: -
j_gene: TRBJ1-2
d_gene: TRBD1

CDR3nt: TGTGCCAGCAGCTTCTATAGCGGTAACTCCTACGAGCAGTACTTC
CDR3aa: CASSFYSGNSYEQYF
v_gene: TRBV7-8
abundance: -
j_gene: TRBJ2-7
d_gene: -

CDR3nt: TGTGCCAGCAGTTCTCCCGGGACAGGGGGCGCGTTTTCGATGTCCGGTGAGCAGTTCTTC
CDR3aa: CASSSPGTGGAFSMSGEQFF
v_gene: TRBV6-2/TRBV6-3
abundance: -
j_gene: TRBJ2-1
d_gene: TRBD1

CDR3nt: TGCGCCAGCAGCCAAGCGGACTTCTCGTCACCCCTCCACTTT
CDR3aa: CASSQADFSSPLHF
v_gene: TRBV4-1
abundance: once
j_gene: TRBJ1-6
d_gene: -

CDR3nt: TGCAGCGTCGGGCGCGGGGGGCGGGATGAAGCTTTCTTT
CDR3aa: CSVGRGGRDEAFF
v_gene: TRBV29-1
abundance: -
j_gene: TRBJ1-1
d_gene: -

CDR3nt: TGTGCCAGCAGTTACTCACCAGTGAACACCGGGGAGCTGTTTTTT
CDR3aa: CASSYSPVNTGELFF
v_gene: TRBV6-5
abundance: -
j_gene: TRBJ2-2
d_gene: -

CDR3nt: TGTGCCAGCAGCCCCGGACAGGGGCCCTACTATGGCTACACCTTC
CDR3aa: CASSPGQGPYYGYTF
v_gene: TRBV5-6
abundance: -
j_gene: TRBJ1-2
d_gene: TRBD1

CDR3nt: TGCGCCAGCAGCCAAGATTGGGGAGGGGGGACCTCTAGGTATGGCTACACCTTC
CDR3aa: CASSQDWGGGTSRYGYTF
v_gene: TRBV4-3
abundance: -
j_gene: TRBJ1-2
d_gene: -

CDR3nt: TGTGCCTGGAGCCGAACAGGGAAGAGGGCCAACGTCCTGACTTTC
CDR3aa: CAWSRTGKRANVLTF
v_gene: TRBV30
abundance: few
j_gene: TRBJ2-6
d_gene: -

CDR3nt: TGTGCCTGGAGTGTAAGGACAGGGGGCGGCTACACCTTC
CDR3aa: CAWSVRTGGGYTF
v_gene: TRBV30
abundance: -
j_gene: TRBJ1-2
d_gene: TRBD1

CDR3nt: TGTGCCAGCAGCGTAGATGGGGGAGGGAGCAATCAGCCCCAGCATTTT
CDR3aa: CASSVDGGGSNQPQHF
v_gene: TRBV9
abundance: -
j_gene: TRBJ1-5
d_gene: -

CDR3nt: TGCGCCAGCAGAACAGGGCCGAACACTGAAGCTTTCTTT
CDR3aa: CASRTGPNTEAFF
v_gene: TRBV5-1
abundance: few
j_gene: TRBJ1-1
d_gene: -

CDR3nt: TGCAGCGTTAGGGGGACCAATCAGCCCCAGCATTTT
CDR3aa: CSVRGTNQPQHF
v_gene: TRBV29-1
abundance: -
j_gene: TRBJ1-5
d_gene: -

CDR3nt: TGTGCCAGCAGCGTCCGGGACAGGGACGAGCAGTACTTC
CDR3aa: CASSVRDRDEQYF
v_gene: TRBV7-9
abundance: -
j_gene: TRBJ2-7
d_gene: TRBD1

CDR3nt: TGTGCCAGTAGTATCGCCAGGGGCAATCAGCCCCAGCATTTT
CDR3aa: CASSIARGNQPQHF
v_gene: TRBV19
abundance: -
j_gene: TRBJ1-5
d_gene: -

CDR3nt: TGTGCCAGTAGTATAGACGCAAGACAGAACTATGGCTACACCTTC
CDR3aa: CASSIDARQNYGYTF
v_gene: TRBV19
abundance: once
j_gene: TRBJ1-2
d_gene: -

CDR3nt: TGTGCTAGCAGCTTATATGGGCTAGCGGGGTACAATGAGCAGTTCTTC
CDR3aa: CASSLYGLAGYNEQFF
v_gene: TRBV7-7
abundance: -
j_gene: TRBJ2-1
d_gene: TRBD2

CDR3nt: TGTGCCAGCTCACCACCTGGACAGGGCGATGGCTACACCTTC
CDR3aa: CASSPPGQGDGYTF
v_gene: TRBV18
abundance: few
j_gene: TRBJ1-2
d_gene: TRBD1

CDR3nt: TGTGCCAGCTCACTCTCAGGGGCCCTCTCTGGAAACACCATATATTTT
CDR3aa: CASSLSGALSGNTIYF
v_gene: TRBV18
abundance: -
j_gene: TRBJ1-3
d_gene: -

CDR3nt: TGTGCCAGCAGCTTACCAGGGGTCACTGAAGCTTTCTTT
CDR3aa: CASSLPGVTEAFF
v_gene: TRBV7-2
abundance: -
j_gene: TRBJ1-1
d_gene: -

CDR3nt: TGCAGCGTTGAAGTGACAGGGGGGGAAAAACTGTTTTTT
CDR3aa: CSVEVTGGEKLFF
v_gene: TRBV29-1
abundance: -
j_gene: TRBJ1-4
d_gene: TRBD1

CDR3nt: TGTGCCAGCAGCTTGGTGGGACAGAGAGATTCACCCCTCCACTTT
CDR3aa: CASSLVGQRDSPLHF
v_gene: TRBV5-6
abundance: -
j_gene: TRBJ1-6
d_gene: TRBD1

CDR3nt: TGTGCCAGCAGCTTCAATAACTATGGCTACACCTTC
CDR3aa: CASSFNNYGYTF
v_gene: TRBV7-9
abundance: -
j_gene: TRBJ1-2
d_gene: -

CDR3nt: TGCAGCGTTGAACCTAGCGGGGCGCCGACCCAGTACTTC
CDR3aa: CSVEPSGAPTQYF
v_gene: TRBV29-1
abundance: -
j_gene: TRBJ2-5
d_gene: TRBD2

CDR3nt: TGTGCCAGCAAAGACAGGGGAGAAAAACTGTTTTTT
CDR3aa: CASKDRGEKLFF
v_gene: TRBV6-6
abundance: -
j_gene: TRBJ1-4
d_gene: TRBD1

CDR3nt: TGTGCCAGCAGCTTATTGGCCCATTCACCCCTCCACTTT
CDR3aa: CASSLLAHSPLHF
v_gene: TRBV11-1
abundance: -
j_gene: TRBJ1-6
d_gene: -

CDR3nt: TGTGCCAGCAGTTTATTGGGACTAGCGGGGGAATCCCGGGCGCAGTTCTTC
CDR3aa: CASSLLGLAGESRAQFF
v_gene: TRBV28
abundance: -
j_gene: TRBJ2-1
d_gene: TRBD2

CDR3nt: TGTGCCTGGAGCTTCGACAGGGGCTATGGCTACACCTTC
CDR3aa: CAWSFDRGYGYTF
v_gene: TRBV30
abundance: -
j_gene: TRBJ1-2
d_gene: TRBD1

CDR3nt: TGTGCCAGCTCACCCGGCAGGGTTATCTATGGCTACACCTTC
CDR3aa: CASSPGRVIYGYTF
v_gene: TRBV18
abundance: -
j_gene: TRBJ1-2
d_gene: -

CDR3nt: TGTGCCAGCAGCCGCAGGACTAGCGGGGAGGGTTCCGACAATGAGCAGTTCTTC
CDR3aa: CASSRRTSGEGSDNEQFF
v_gene: TRBV4-2
abundance: -
j_gene: TRBJ2-1
d_gene: TRBD2